The 27 T cell receptor beta chains reported below all come from one sample, sequenced in a study of cytomegalovirus exposure and HLA in healthy donors. Sequencing used immunoSEQ multiplex PCR; TCRdb keeps in-frame clones, though not all of them. The sample has 220,000 or so clones; 75% to 90% are singletons. The sample was PBMCs. The receptors derive from a woman aged 30 to 39 in good health and CMV-seropositive.

This clone appeared once. The rearrangement links TRBV5-6 to TRBJ1-5; TRBD1 might be the D (5 bases). CDR3 length equals 17 residues. The germline V gene has CDR1 SGHDT and CDR2 YYEEEE. The V end lost 0 bases, the J end lost 2 bases, and 15 bases lay between the germline ends. The CDR3 protein is CASSLAGAYDGNQPQHF. CDR3 DNA: TGTGCCAGCAGCTTGGCCGGGGCTTACGATGGCAATCAGCCCCAGCATTTT.

The genes are TRBV5-1 and TRBJ2-3; D not certain. The germline V gene has CDR1 SGHRS and CDR2 YFSETQ. Trimming removed 1 base at V and 7 bases at J, with 4 bases between. This CDR3 is built from 11 residues. CDR3 DNA sequence: TGCGCCAGCAGCTTGCAGTATACGCAGTATTTT. It codes for CASSLQYTQYF.

The chain employs TRBV5-1 and TRBJ2-1; 11 bases agree with TRBD2. This CDR3 comprises 18 residues. CDR1 SGHRS and CDR2 YFSETQ come from the germline V gene. The ends lost 4 bases at V and 7 bases at J; junction bases unmatched: 16. Here the CDR3 reads CASSPLLGGLAGENEQFF. The CDR3 DNA is TGCGCCAGCAGCCCACTTCTAGGCGGACTAGCGGGTGAGAATGAGCAGTTCTTC.

This clone was observed a handful of times. The chain is built from TRBV28 and TRBJ2-6; 8 bases align to TRBD1. The CDR3 contains 17 residues. Germline lookup yields CDR1 MDHEN and CDR2 SYDVKM. With 6 bases clipped from V and 3 bases from J, the junction kept 10 bases outside the gene matches. CDR3 amino acids: CASSPADRGDGANVLTF. The CDR3 DNA is TGTGCCAGCAGCCCCGCCGACAGGGGAGATGGGGCCAACGTCCTGACTTTC.

The chain links TRBV5-4 to TRBJ1-1; no definite D call. The CDR3 has 14 residues. Trimming shortened V by 0 bases and J by 4 bases, and 10 bases separated the two germline ends. CDR1 is SGHNT, CDR2 YYREEE, per germline (reference sequence). The CDR3: CASSLVVGSTEAFF. Here the CDR3 DNA reads TGTGCCAGCAGCTTGGTGGTTGGGAGCACTGAAGCTTTCTTT. The whole variable domain, remainder taken from reference TRBV5-4 and TRBJ1-1, is ETGVTQSPTHLIKTRGQQVTLRCSSQSGHNTVSWYQQALGQGPQFIFQYYREEENGRGNFPPRFSGLQFPNYSSELNVNALELDDSALYLCASSLVVGSTEAFFGQGTRLTVV.

This clone was detected a few times. The V gene is TRBV7-9, the J gene TRBJ1-2; the D is unclear. The CDR3 consists of 13 residues. The germline V gene encodes CDR1 SEHNR and CDR2 FQNEAQ (reference sequence). The V end lost 1 base, the J end lost 6 bases, and 9 bases lay between the germline ends. The CDR3 DNA follows: TGTGCCAGCAGCTTAGGAATGGGCAATGGCTACACCTTC. The encoded protein is CASSLGMGNGYTF. Full variable domain (missing parts from reference TRBV7-9 and TRBJ1-2): DTGVSQNPRHKITKRGQNVTFRCDPISEHNRLYWYRQTLGQGPEFLTYFQNEAQLEKSRLLSDRFSAERPKGSFSTLEIQRTEQGDSAMYLCASSLGMGNGYTFGSGTRLTVV.

This sequence joins TRBV1 and TRBJ2-2. TRBV1 is classified as a pseudogene. CDR3 length: 17 residues. CDR3 nucleotide sequence: TGCACCAGCAGCCAAGATCTGGATGGGACCAACACCGGGGAGCTGTTTTTT. Amino acid sequence: CTSSQDLDGTNTGELFF.

The chain carries TRBV27 and TRBJ2-5; 7 bases fit TRBD1. Germline V gene data show CDR1 as MNHEY and CDR2 as SMNVEV (reference sequence). The CDR3 runs to 14 residues. With 6 bases clipped from V and 7 bases from J, the junction kept 11 bases outside the gene matches. The CDR3 region is CASSLDRRSVTQYF. The CDR3 DNA sequence: TGTGCCAGCAGCCTGGACAGGAGGTCCGTGACCCAGTACTTC.

The CDR3 sequence: CSTRLAAQNTGELFF. Written as DNA, the CDR3 is TGCAGCACTCGACTCGCTGCTCAGAACACCGGGGAGCTGTTTTTT. The chain recombines TRBV29-1 with TRBJ2-2, with D hard to call. The V gene lost 8 bases and the J gene lost 1 base, with 17 bases spanning the gap. The germline CDR1 and CDR2 sequences are SQVTM and ANQGSEA. CDR3 length equals 15 residues.

This clone has a handful of counts. This rearrangement joins TRBV28 to TRBJ2-1; D is ambiguous. The CDR3 consists of 11 residues. V lost 7 bases and J lost 7, with 8 bases in between. Germline V gene lookup returns CDR1 MDHEN and CDR2 SYDVKM. CDR3 region: CASMLWNEQFF. For the CDR3, the DNA is TGTGCCAGCATGTTGTGGAATGAGCAGTTCTTC. Full variable domain (remainder filled in from reference TRBV28 and TRBJ2-1): DVKVTQSSRYLVKRTGEKVFLECVQDMDHENMFWYRQDPGLGLRLIYFSYDVKMKEKGDIPEGYSVSREKKERFSLILESASTNQTSMYLCASMLWNEQFFGPGTRLTVL.

CDR3 region: CASSLVYEGHPIIYEQYF. The CDR3 DNA sequence: TGTGCCAGCAGCTTAGTTTACGAGGGACATCCTATTATCTACGAGCAGTACTTC. The chain employs TRBV11-2 and TRBJ2-7, with a possible D match to TRBD1 (6 bases). The CDR3 length is 18 residues. V lost 1 base and J 3 bases, leaving 22 bases between the germline ends. Germline loops: CDR1 SGHAT, CDR2 FQNNGV.

V is TRBV15 and J is TRBJ2-7; 10 bases agree with TRBD2. This CDR3 has 15 amino acids. Germline CDR1 reads LNHNV; CDR2 reads YYDKDF (reference sequence). Germline trimming cut 0 bases from V and 7 bases from J; bases unmatched to any gene: 6. CDR3 DNA sequence: TGTGCCACCAGCAGAGATCTAGCGGGAGTGCAAGAGCAGTACTTC. It is translated as CATSRDLAGVQEQYF. The entire variable domain, with the rest obtained from reference TRBV15 and TRBJ2-7, is as follows: DAMVIQNPRYQVTQFGKPVTLSCSQTLNHNVMYWYQQKSSQAPKLLFHYYDKDFNNEADTPDNFQSRRPNTSFCFLDIRSPGLGDTAMYLCATSRDLAGVQEQYFGPGTRLTVT.

V usage is TRBV5-4 and J usage is TRBJ2-1, with D unclear. Trimming removed 2 bases from V and 8 bases from J, with 14 bases in between. The CDR3 sequence is 14 residues long. Germline loops: CDR1 SGHNT, CDR2 YYREEE (reference sequence). The chain's CDR3 is CASSLLQQFDEQFF. The CDR3 region has the DNA TGTGCCAGCAGCTTACTACAGCAATTCGATGAGCAGTTCTTC.

The chain employs TRBV9 and TRBJ2-3; TRBD2 matches 7 bases. The germline V gene has CDR1 SGDLS and CDR2 YYNGEE. V lost 0 bases and J lost 4; bases outside the gene matches: 5. The CDR3 has 15 amino acids. The CDR3 nucleotides read TGTGCCAGCAGCGTAGGCGGGAGTGTCGCAGATACGCAGTATTTT. It encodes CASSVGGSVADTQYF.

This chain connects TRBV12-5 to TRBJ2-7; the match to TRBD1 covers 11 bases. The J segment lost 4 bases and the V segment lost 7 bases, leaving 9 bases of the junction unmatched. Germline CDR1 and CDR2: LGHNT and FRNRAP. The CDR3 contains 15 residues. The CDR3 DNA follows: TGTGCTAGTGCCACTCCCGGGACAGGGGGTTACGAGCAGTACTTC. Its translation is CASATPGTGGYEQYF.

The gene calls are TRBV5-1 and TRBJ1-1; 9 positions agree with TRBD1. The V gene's germline CDR1 is SGHRS and CDR2 YFSETQ. V shed 4 bases, J shed 1 base, and the junction held 2 bases outside the gene matches. The CDR3 has 14 amino acids. CDR3 protein: CASSGQGTNTEAFF. The CDR3 bases are TGCGCCAGCAGCGGACAGGGGACGAACACTGAAGCTTTCTTT.

The chain combines TRBV27 with TRBJ2-7; D is possibly TRBD2 (7 bases). V gave up 7 bases and J gave up 6 bases, with 22 bases separating them. Germline V gives CDR1 MNHEY, CDR2 SMNVEV (reference sequence). This CDR3 is built from 15 residues. In DNA form, the CDR3 reads TGTGCCAGCACCCCGAGGGGGGGGCGTTTTGGCGAGCAGTACTTC. Translating gives CASTPRGGRFGEQYF.

This clone has only a few counts. This chain links TRBV25-1 with TRBJ2-7, with D perhaps matching TRBD1 (5 bases). This CDR3 is 11 amino acids long. The V and J ends lost 5 bases and 7 bases respectively, with 9 bases between them. Germline CDR1 MGHDK, CDR2 SYGVNS. The CDR3: CASSPGREQYF. Here the CDR3 DNA reads TGTGCCAGCAGTCCAGGGCGAGAGCAGTACTTC.

This chain connects TRBV7-3 to TRBJ1-1; a possible D gene is TRBD1 (5 bases). The germline V and J ends were trimmed by 4 bases and 1 base, with 7 bases remaining between them. CDR3 size: 13 residues. Per the germline V gene, CDR1 is SGHTA and CDR2 is FQGTGA. DNA for the CDR3: TGTGCCAGCAGCTCCGGGGGGAACACTGAAGCTTTCTTT. This gives the protein CASSSGGNTEAFF.

This clone was seen only a few times. V and J are TRBV7-2 and TRBJ2-7; unclear D gene. This CDR3 is built from 14 residues. Trimming cost V 1 base and J 4 bases, with 11 bases left between them. In germline, CDR1 is SGHTA, CDR2 FQGNSA. CDR3 residues: CASSLGPIGYEQYF. CDR3 bases: TGTGCCAGCAGCTTAGGACCCATTGGGTACGAGCAGTACTTC.

The chain carries TRBV10-3 and TRBJ2-3; 11 nucleotides align to TRBD2. The ends lost 3 bases at V and 1 base at J; junction bases unmatched: 0. The CDR3 spans 15 residues. CDR1 and CDR2 (germline): ENHRY, SYGVKD. As DNA, the CDR3 is TGTGCCATCAGTGATAGCGGGAGGGGCACAGATACGCAGTATTTT. It codes for CAISDSGRGTDTQYF.

This chain joins TRBV4-1 and TRBJ1-1, with D tentatively TRBD1 (5 bases). This CDR3 has 14 residues. V was cut by 1 base and J by 3 bases, with 9 bases left in between. Looked up from germline, CDR1 is MGHRA and CDR2 is YSYEKL. The chain's CDR3 is CASSQVRAYTEAFF. The CDR3 coding sequence is TGCGCCAGCAGCCAAGTCAGGGCTTACACTGAAGCTTTCTTT.

The chain links TRBV9 to TRBJ2-3, with D possibly TRBD1 on 6 matching bases. Germline-derived CDR1 and CDR2 are SGDLS and YYNGEE. This CDR3 is built from 15 residues. Trimming pared 3 bases from V and 3 bases from J, leaving 14 bases between. The CDR3 here is CASSARTAPTDTQYF. For the CDR3, the DNA is TGTGCCAGCAGCGCCCGGACAGCCCCGACAGATACGCAGTATTTT.

V and J are TRBV2 and TRBJ1-5; D gene uncertain. With 3 bases removed from V and 4 bases from J, the gap between germline ends came to 7 bases. The CDR3 spans 13 residues. Germline V gene data show CDR1 as SNHLY and CDR2 as FYNNEI. The CDR3 nucleotides read TGTGCCAGCAGTGACTCGGGGAATCAGCCCCAGCATTTT. Protein product: CASSDSGNQPQHF.

This chain uses TRBV7-2 with TRBJ1-3; tentative D call: TRBD1 (5 bases). The CDR3 contains 16 residues. CDR1 is SGHTA, CDR2 FQGNSA, per germline. The V end lost 1 base, the J end lost 0 bases, and 10 bases lay between the germline ends. The CDR3 here is CASSLVWGDSGNTIYF. CDR3 coding DNA: TGTGCCAGCAGCTTAGTTTGGGGGGACTCTGGAAACACCATATATTTT.

This clone came up many times. The chain combines TRBV29-1 with TRBJ2-7; the match to TRBD2 covers 13 bases. The V gene's germline CDR1 is SQVTM and CDR2 ANQGSEA. The V and J ends lost 4 bases and 2 bases, in that order; junction bases with no gene match: 5. This CDR3 has 15 residues. CDR3 sequence: CSVGEGLAGPYEQYF. The CDR3 DNA reads TGCAGCGTTGGGGAGGGACTAGCGGGACCCTACGAGCAGTACTTC.

The chain has TRBV5-1 and TRBJ2-7, with D unresolved. V dropped 4 bases and J dropped 1 base, with 6 bases sitting between them. Germline loops: CDR1 SGHRS, CDR2 YFSETQ. The CDR3 has 12 amino acids. The CDR3 loop reads CASSGESYEQYF. Here the CDR3 DNA reads TGCGCCAGCAGCGGAGAGTCCTACGAGCAGTACTTC.